The clone carrying this T cell receptor beta chain was seen only once. This entry is derived from a study of control samples from healthy donors and cancer patients. CDR3 length: 13 residues. V was trimmed by 6 bases and J by 3 bases, leaving 9 bases between them. Germline CDR1 MDHEN, CDR2 SYDVKM. Here immunoSEQ multiplex PCR was the method, and the copy in TCRdb shows in-frame clones only, minus some. The sample carries 150,000 to 200,000 clones, around 90% recorded once. Specimen: blood. The receptor was derived from a woman in her forties or fifties in good health. The rearrangement uses TRBV28 and TRBJ2-1; D gene unclear. CDR3 DNA sequence: TGTGCCAGCAGCCGGCGCTTCTACAATGAGCAGTTCTTC. Amino acids: CASSRRFYNEQFF.